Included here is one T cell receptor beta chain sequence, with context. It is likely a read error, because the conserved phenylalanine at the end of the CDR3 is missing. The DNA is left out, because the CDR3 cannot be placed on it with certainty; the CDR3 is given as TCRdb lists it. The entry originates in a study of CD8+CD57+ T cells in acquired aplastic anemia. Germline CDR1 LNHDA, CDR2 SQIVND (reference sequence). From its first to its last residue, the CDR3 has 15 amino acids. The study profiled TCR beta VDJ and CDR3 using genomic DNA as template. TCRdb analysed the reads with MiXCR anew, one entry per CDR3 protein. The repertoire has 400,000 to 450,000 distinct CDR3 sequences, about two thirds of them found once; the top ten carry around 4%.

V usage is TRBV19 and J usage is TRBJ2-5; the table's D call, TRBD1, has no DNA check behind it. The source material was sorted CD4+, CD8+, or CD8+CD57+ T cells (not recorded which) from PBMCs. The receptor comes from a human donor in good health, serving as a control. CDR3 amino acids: CASTLGDRGAGNTIY.